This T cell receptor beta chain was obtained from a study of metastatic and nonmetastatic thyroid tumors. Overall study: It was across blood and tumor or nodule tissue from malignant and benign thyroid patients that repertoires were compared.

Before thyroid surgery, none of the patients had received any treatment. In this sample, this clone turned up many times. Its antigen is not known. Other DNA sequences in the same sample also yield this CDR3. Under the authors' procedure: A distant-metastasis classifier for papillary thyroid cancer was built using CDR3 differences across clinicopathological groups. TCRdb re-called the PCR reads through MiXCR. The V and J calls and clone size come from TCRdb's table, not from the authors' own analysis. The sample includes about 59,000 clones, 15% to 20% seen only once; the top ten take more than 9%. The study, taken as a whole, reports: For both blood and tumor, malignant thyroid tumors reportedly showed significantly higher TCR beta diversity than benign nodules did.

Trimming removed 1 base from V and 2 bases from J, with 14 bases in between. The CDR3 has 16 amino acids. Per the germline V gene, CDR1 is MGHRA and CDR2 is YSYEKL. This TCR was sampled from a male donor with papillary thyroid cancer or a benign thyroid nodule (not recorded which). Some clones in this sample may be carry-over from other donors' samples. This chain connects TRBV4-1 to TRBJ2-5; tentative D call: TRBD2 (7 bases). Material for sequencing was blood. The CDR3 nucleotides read TGCGCCAGCAGCCAAGCGCCCGGGGGGCCTCAAGAGACCCAGTACTTC. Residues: CASSQAPGGPQETQYF.